One and the same sample provided the 6 T cell receptor beta chains below, sequenced in a study of neurological immune-mediated disorders. Noted time point: technical triplicate 1. TCRdb re-derived calls from the 5' RACE reads in MiXCR, one entry per CDR3 protein. Among approximately 36,000 distinct CDR3 sequences listed, 11% were seen once. The material sequenced was PBMCs. These receptors were taken from a man aged 60 to 69 with HTLV-1-associated myelopathy (HAM/TSP).

This clonotype was seen many times. The rearrangement joins TRBV6-1 to TRBJ1-4, with D perhaps matching TRBD1 (5 bases). Germline-derived CDR1 and CDR2 are MNHNS and SASEGT. The CDR3 contains 13 residues. Trimming removed 7 bases from V and 8 bases from J, with 14 bases in between. CDR3 loop: CASNTGAPEKLFF. Here the CDR3 DNA reads TGTGCCAGCAACACCGGGGCCCCGGAAAAACTGTTTTTT.

This clonotype was found many times. The J gene is TRBJ1-1, the V gene TRBV20-1; perhaps TRBD1 as D (5 bases). Germline CDR1 reads DFQATT; CDR2 reads SNEGSKA (reference sequence). The CDR3 is 17 amino acids. V dropped 2 bases and J dropped 1 base, with 20 bases sitting between them. Here the CDR3 DNA reads TGCAGTGCTAGACTTCGGGGTTGGAGGGGCACGAACACTGAAGCTTTCTTT. Translating gives CSARLRGWRGTNTEAFF.

This clonotype was seen at least ten times. The rearrangement links TRBV14 to TRBJ1-4; D is unclear. The V gene lost 0 bases and the J gene lost 8 bases, with 16 bases spanning the gap. This CDR3 comprises 16 residues. The germline V gene has CDR1 SGHDN and CDR2 FVKESK. CDR3 region: CASSQDHGSIAEKLFF. The CDR3 coding sequence is TGTGCCAGCAGCCAAGATCATGGCAGTATAGCGGAAAAACTGTTTTTT.

This clonotype was recorded a few times. At one end, the junction sequence differs from germline, possibly due to a read error. The V call is TRBV5-1, the J call TRBJ2-1, with 15 bases aligning to TRBD2. CDR3 length: 15 residues. Germline V lookup: CDR1 SGHRS, CDR2 YFSETQ. DNA of the CDR3: TGCGCCAGCAGACACGGACTAGCGGGAGGGCCTGAGAAGTTCTTC. Translated, it gives CASRHGLAGGPEKFF.

The table lists this clonotype with many counts. This chain uses TRBV20-1 with TRBJ2-7; D unclear. The germline gives CDR1 DFQATT, CDR2 SNEGSKA (reference sequence). This CDR3 is 12 amino acids long. Trimming removed 0 bases at V and 3 bases at J, with 6 bases between. CDR3 residues: CSARDAGYEQYF. The CDR3 DNA reads TGCAGTGCTAGAGATGCAGGCTACGAGCAGTACTTC.

This clonotype was seen ten or more times. This chain joins TRBV4-1 and TRBJ2-5; TRBD1 aligns across 8 bases. CDR3 length equals 16 residues. CDR1 and CDR2 (germline): MGHRA, YSYEKL. V lost 3 bases to trimming and J lost 5 bases; unmatched junction nucleotides: 11. CDR3 in amino acids: CASSQYDRGLGETQYF. Here the CDR3 DNA reads TGCGCCAGCAGCCAGTATGACAGGGGCCTCGGTGAGACCCAGTACTTC.